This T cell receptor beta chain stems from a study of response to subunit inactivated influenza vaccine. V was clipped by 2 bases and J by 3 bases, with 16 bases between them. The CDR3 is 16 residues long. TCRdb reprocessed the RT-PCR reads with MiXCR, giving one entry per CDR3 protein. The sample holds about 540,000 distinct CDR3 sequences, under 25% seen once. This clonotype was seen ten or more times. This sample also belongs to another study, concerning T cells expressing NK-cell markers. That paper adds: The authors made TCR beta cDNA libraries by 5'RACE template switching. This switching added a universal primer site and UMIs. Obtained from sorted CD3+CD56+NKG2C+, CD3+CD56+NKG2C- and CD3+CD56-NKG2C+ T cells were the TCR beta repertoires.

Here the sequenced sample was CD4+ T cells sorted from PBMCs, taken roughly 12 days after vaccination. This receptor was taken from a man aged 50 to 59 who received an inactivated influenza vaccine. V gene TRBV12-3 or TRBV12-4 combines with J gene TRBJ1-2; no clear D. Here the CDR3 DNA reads TGTGCCAGCAGTTTAAGGGCAATGTGGGCGGACTATGGCTACACCTTC. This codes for CASSLRAMWADYGYTF.